The T cell receptor beta chain under discussion was sequenced for a study of T cells in Graves' hyperthyroidism and ophthalmopathy. About the study: Peripheral blood sampling occurred at initial diagnosis, before any treatment. Study-wide points: The model foresaw ophthalmopathy a median approximately 6.1 months prior to onset.

The germline CDR1 and CDR2 sequences are LGHDT and YNNKEL (reference sequence). Trimming took 3 bases from V and 8 from J, leaving 8 bases between them. The CDR3 extends over 12 amino acids. Amplified TCR beta CDR3 regions came from RNA transcripts. The study used the HTBI primer set for a first-round RT-PCR of the TCR CDR3. Via MiXCR, TCRdb re-called the multiplex PCR reads, giving one row per CDR3 protein. The sample carries approximately 590,000 distinct CDR3 sequences, 15% to 17% recorded once. This clonotype was seen at least ten times. What it binds is unknown. A patient was excluded if there was uncontrolled infection, other autoimmune disease, pregnancy or lactation.

The gene calls are TRBV3-1 and TRBJ2-1; D is uncertain. The sample consisted of blood. This sequence was found in a woman younger than 45 with Graves' hyperthyroidism. The CDR3 coding sequence is TGTGCCAGCAGCCACTTCGATGATGAGCAGTTCTTC. Protein product: CASSHFDDEQFF.